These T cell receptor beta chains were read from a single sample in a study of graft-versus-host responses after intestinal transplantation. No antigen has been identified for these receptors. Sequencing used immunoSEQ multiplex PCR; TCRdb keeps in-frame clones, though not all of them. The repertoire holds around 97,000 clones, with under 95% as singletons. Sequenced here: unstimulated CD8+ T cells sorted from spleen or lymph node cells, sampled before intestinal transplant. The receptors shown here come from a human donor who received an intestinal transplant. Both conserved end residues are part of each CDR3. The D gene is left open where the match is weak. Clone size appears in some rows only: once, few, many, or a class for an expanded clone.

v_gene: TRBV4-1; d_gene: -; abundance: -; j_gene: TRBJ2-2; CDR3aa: CASSQLQGDTGELFF; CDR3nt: TGCGCCAGCAGCCAACTCCAGGGCGACACCGGGGAGCTGTTTTTT
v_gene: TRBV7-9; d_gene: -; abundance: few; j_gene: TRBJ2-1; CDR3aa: CASSFQGFGNEQFF; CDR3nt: TGTGCCAGCAGCTTTCAGGGTTTCGGGAATGAGCAGTTCTTC
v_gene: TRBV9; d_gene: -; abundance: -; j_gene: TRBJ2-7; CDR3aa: CASSVGPGNPSYEQYF; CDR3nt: TGTGCCAGCAGCGTAGGTCCTGGGAACCCTTCCTACGAGCAGTACTTC
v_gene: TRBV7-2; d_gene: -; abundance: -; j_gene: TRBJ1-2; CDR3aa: CASSLGLGAGYGYTF; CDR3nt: TGTGCCAGCAGCTTAGGTTTGGGGGCAGGGTATGGCTACACCTTC
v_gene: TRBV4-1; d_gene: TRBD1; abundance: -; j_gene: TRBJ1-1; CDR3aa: CASTDRASPNTEAFF; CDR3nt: TGCGCCAGCACGGACAGGGCATCCCCGAACACTGAAGCTTTCTTT
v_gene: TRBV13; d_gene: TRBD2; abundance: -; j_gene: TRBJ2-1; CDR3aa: CASTGLADSGSYNEQFF; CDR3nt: TGTGCCAGTACGGGACTAGCGGATAGTGGCTCCTACAATGAGCAGTTCTTC
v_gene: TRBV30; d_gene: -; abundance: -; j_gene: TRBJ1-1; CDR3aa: CAWKSYSEAFF; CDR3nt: TGTGCCTGGAAGAGTTACAGTGAAGCTTTCTTT
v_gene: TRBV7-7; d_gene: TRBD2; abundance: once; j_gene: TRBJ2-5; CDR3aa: CASSPSGGAEETQYF; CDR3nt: TGTGCCAGCAGCCCTAGCGGGGGGGCCGAGGAGACCCAGTACTTC
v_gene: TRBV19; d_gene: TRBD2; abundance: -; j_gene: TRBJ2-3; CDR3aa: CASSIAGGTADTQYF; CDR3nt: TGTGCCAGTAGTATTGCGGGGGGAACTGCAGATACGCAGTATTTT
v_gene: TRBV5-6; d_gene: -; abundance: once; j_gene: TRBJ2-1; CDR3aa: CASLPGGHDNEQFF; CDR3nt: TGTGCCAGCCTCCCAGGGGGGCATGACAATGAGCAGTTCTTC
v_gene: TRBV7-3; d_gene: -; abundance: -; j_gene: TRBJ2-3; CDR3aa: CASSSDTTDTQYF; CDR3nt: TGTGCCAGCAGCAGTGATACCACAGATACGCAGTATTTT
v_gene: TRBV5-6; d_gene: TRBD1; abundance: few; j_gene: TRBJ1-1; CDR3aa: CASSSLPGDSEAFF; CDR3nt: TGTGCCAGCAGCTCCCTCCCGGGGGACAGTGAAGCTTTCTTT